Presented here are 6 T cell receptor beta chains from one specimen sequenced in a study of cytomegalovirus exposure and HLA in healthy donors. The study ran its PCR with 60 Vbeta and 13 Jbeta primers. Clones were read by immunoSEQ multiplex PCR, and TCRdb kept only the in-frame ones, dropping some. The sample consists of 110,000 to 150,000 clones, 65% to 85% of them appearing once. Sequencing was done on a sample of PBMCs. The receptors were sampled from a man aged 25 to 40 in good health and CMV-seronegative.

A few counts support this clone. In DNA, the CDR3 is TGTGCCTGGAGAGTAGGAGGGGGCGACTATAATTCACCCCTCCACTTT. It translates to CAWRVGGGDYNSPLHF. The chain joins TRBV30 to TRBJ1-6; 7 bases align to TRBD1. The CDR3 has 16 amino acids. Germline CDR1 GTSNPN, CDR2 SVGIG (reference sequence). V was pared by 3 bases and J by 3 bases, with 8 bases of the junction left unmatched.

V is TRBV6-1 and J is TRBJ2-5, with 7 bases fitting TRBD2. This CDR3 has 14 residues. Per germline, CDR1 MNHNS and CDR2 SASEGT. V was clipped by 1 base and J by 5 bases; unmatched bases: 4. In DNA, the CDR3 is TGTGCCAGCAGTGAAGGAACCGGGGGGGAGACCCAGTACTTC. It encodes CASSEGTGGETQYF.

The sample holds a few counts of this clone. The rearrangement links TRBV5-1 to TRBJ1-1, with 10 positions matching TRBD1. Germline lookup yields CDR1 SGHRS and CDR2 YFSETQ. This CDR3 has 13 residues. V was clipped by 7 bases and J by 4 bases; unmatched bases: 4. CDR3 residues: CASLRDRGTEAFF. CDR3 nucleotides: TGCGCCAGCCTACGGGACAGGGGCACTGAAGCTTTCTTT.

Worth noting for this clone: This same CDR3 is encoded by further DNA sequences in the sample. This rearrangement joins TRBV7-2 to TRBJ2-5; D call uncertain. Germline V gene data show CDR1 as SGHTA and CDR2 as FQGNSA. The V end lost 4 bases, the J end lost 0 bases, and 3 bases lay between the germline ends. The length of the CDR3 is 12 residues. The CDR3 spells CASSSYQETQYF. CDR3 in DNA: TGTGCCAGCAGCTCTTACCAAGAGACCCAGTACTTC. The whole variable domain, remainder taken from reference TRBV7-2 and TRBJ2-5, is GAGVSQSPSNKVTEKGKDVELRCDPISGHTALYWYRQSLGQGLEFLIYFQGNSAPDKSGLPSDRFSAERTGGSVSTLTIQRTQQEDSAVYLCASSSYQETQYFGPGTRLLVL.

This chain links TRBV5-6 with TRBJ2-4, with 10 nucleotides matching TRBD2. This CDR3 contains 15 residues. The germline gives CDR1 SGHDT, CDR2 YYEEEE. V lost 2 bases to trimming and J lost 5 bases; unmatched junction nucleotides: 4. CDR3 in DNA: TGTGCCAGCAGCTTAGCGGGGGGGGTGGAAAACATTCAGTACTTC. Its translation is CASSLAGGVENIQYF.

The rearrangement links TRBV27 to TRBJ2-7, with TRBD1 identical over 7 bases. The ends lost 0 bases at V and 3 bases at J; junction bases unmatched: 5. The germline CDR1 and CDR2 sequences are MNHEY and SMNVEV (reference sequence). The CDR3 is 15 residues long. CDR3 sequence (DNA): TGTGCCAGCAGTTTATCGAAACAGGGGATCTACGAGCAGTACTTC. Its protein product is CASSLSKQGIYEQYF.